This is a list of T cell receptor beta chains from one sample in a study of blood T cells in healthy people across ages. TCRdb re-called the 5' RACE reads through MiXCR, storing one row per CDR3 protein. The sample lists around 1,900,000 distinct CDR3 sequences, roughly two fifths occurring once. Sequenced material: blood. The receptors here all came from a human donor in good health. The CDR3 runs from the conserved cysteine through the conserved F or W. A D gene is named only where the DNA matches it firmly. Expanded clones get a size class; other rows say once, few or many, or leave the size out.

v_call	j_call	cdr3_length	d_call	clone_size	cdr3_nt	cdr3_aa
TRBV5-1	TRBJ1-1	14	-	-	TGCGCCAGCAGCTCGTGGGACCCCTTCACTGAAGCTTTCTTT	CASSSWDPFTEAFF
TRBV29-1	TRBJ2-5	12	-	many	TGCAGCGTGGGCTACCTTCAAGAGACCCAGTACTTC	CSVGYLQETQYF
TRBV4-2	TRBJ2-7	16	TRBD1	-	TGTGCCAGCAGCCAAGATCCGGGACAGGCCTCCTACGAGCAGTACTTC	CASSQDPGQASYEQYF
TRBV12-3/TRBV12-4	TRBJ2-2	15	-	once	TGTGCCAGCAGTGGGGGACAACTGAACACCGGGGAGCTGTTTTTT	CASSGGQLNTGELFF
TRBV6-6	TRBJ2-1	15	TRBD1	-	TGTGCCAGCAGACACAGGGGGCGGGGGAACAATGAGCAGTTCTTC	CASRHRGRGNNEQFF
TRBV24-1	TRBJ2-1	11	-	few	TGTGCCACCTCACGGGGGCCTGAGCAGTTCTTC	CATSRGPEQFF
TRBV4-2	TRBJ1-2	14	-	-	TGTGCCAGCAGCCAAGCCGACACGGGCTATGGCTACACCTTC	CASSQADTGYGYTF
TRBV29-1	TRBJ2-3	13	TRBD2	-	TGCAGCGTCTTAGCGGGGGGGCCAGATACGCAGTATTTT	CSVLAGGPDTQYF
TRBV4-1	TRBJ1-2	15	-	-	TGCGCCAGCAGCCAAGAGACCAGTGGGAGCTATGGCTACACCTTC	CASSQETSGSYGYTF
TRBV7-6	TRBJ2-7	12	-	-	TGTGCCAGCAGCGGACCTCACTACGAGCAGTACTTC	CASSGPHYEQYF
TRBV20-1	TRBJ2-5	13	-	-	TGCAGTGCTAGAGAGGCCGGCGTTGGGACCCAGTACTTC	CSAREAGVGTQYF
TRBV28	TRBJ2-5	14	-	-	TGTGCCAGCAAGCCGGGACTCATCCAAGAGACCCAGTACTTC	CASKPGLIQETQYF
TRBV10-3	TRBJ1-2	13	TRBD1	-	TGTGCCACACACCCGGGACAGAACTATGGCTACACCTTC	CATHPGQNYGYTF
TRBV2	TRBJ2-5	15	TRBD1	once	TGTGCCAGCAGGCTCTGGACAGGGGGAGCGGAGACCCAGTACTTC	CASRLWTGGAETQYF
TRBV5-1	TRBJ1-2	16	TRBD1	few	TGCGCCAGCAGCTCCCAGGGGACAGGGGGCGCGGATGGCTACACCTTC	CASSSQGTGGADGYTF
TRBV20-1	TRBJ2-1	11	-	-	TGCAGTGCTAGTCCCAGCACTGAGCAGTTCTTC	CSASPSTEQFF
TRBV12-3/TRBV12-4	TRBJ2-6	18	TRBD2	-	TGTGCCATCAGTTCCCCGGGGGGGAATAACTCTGGGGCCAACGTCCTGACTTTC	CAISSPGGNNSGANVLTF
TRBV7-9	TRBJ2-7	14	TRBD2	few	TGTGCCAGCACCTGGGGACTAAACCCCGCCGAGCAGTACTTC	CASTWGLNPAEQYF
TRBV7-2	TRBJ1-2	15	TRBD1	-	TGTGCCAGCAGACCCGGAATACCCACAGGGGACGGCTACACCTTC	CASRPGIPTGDGYTF
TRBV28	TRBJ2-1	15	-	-	TGTGCCAGCAGTTTGGCCAGGTTATCCTACAATGAGCAGTTCTTC	CASSLARLSYNEQFF
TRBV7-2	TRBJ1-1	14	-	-	TGTGCCAGCAGCTTATCGGAAGTAGGGGCTGTAGCTTTCTTT	CASSLSEVGAVAFF
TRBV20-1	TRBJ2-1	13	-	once	TGCAGCATGGGGGCCCCTTCCTACAATGAGCAGTTCTTC	CSMGAPSYNEQFF
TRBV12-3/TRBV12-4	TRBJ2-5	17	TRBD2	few	TGTGCCAGCAGTTTCGGTTCGCTAGCGGGGCCCCAAGAGACCCAGTACTTC	CASSFGSLAGPQETQYF
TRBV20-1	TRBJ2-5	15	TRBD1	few	TGCAGTGCTAGAGTAGGACAGGGGGTCTCTAGGGCCCAGTACTTC	CSARVGQGVSRAQYF
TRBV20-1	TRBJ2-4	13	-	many	TGCAGTGCTAGACGGGGAGACAAAAACATTCAGTACTTC	CSARRGDKNIQYF
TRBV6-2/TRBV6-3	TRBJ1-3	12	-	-	TGTGCCACCCGAGAATCTGGAAACACCATATATTTT	CATRESGNTIYF
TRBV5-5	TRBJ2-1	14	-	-	TGTGCCAGCAGCTTGTACCAGACCTACAATGAGCAGTTCTTC	CASSLYQTYNEQFF
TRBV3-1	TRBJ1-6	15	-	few	TGTGCCAGCAGCCAAGTCAGCATAGGTAATTCACCCCTCCACTTT	CASSQVSIGNSPLHF
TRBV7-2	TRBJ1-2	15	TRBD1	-	TGTGCCAGCAGCTTAGATCTCGGGGACAGCTATGGCTACACCTTC	CASSLDLGDSYGYTF
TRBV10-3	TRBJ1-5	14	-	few	TGTGCCATCAGTGAGACAGGAAGCAATCAGCCCCAGCATTTT	CAISETGSNQPQHF
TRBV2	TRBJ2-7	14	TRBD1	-	TGTGCCAGCCAACCCGGGACAGGGGGCTACGAGCAGTACTTC	CASQPGTGGYEQYF
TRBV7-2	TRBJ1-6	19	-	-	TGTGCCAGCAGCTTAAGAAGAACAGGAGGGACCAACTATAATTCACCCCTCCACTTT	CASSLRRTGGTNYNSPLHF
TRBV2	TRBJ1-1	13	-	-	TGTGCCATCCGGGGGGGAAGGAACACTGAAGCTTTCTTT	CAIRGGRNTEAFF
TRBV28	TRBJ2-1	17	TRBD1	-	TGTGCCAGCAGTTCCCCTGGGACAGAAAGTTTCTACAATGAGCAGTTCTTC	CASSSPGTESFYNEQFF
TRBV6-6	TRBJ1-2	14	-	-	TGTGCCAGCAGTCGGCCCCCGTCGGACTATGGCTACACCTTC	CASSRPPSDYGYTF
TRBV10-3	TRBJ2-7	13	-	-	TGTGCCACTGCCCGGGACATATCCTACGAGCAGTACTTC	CATARDISYEQYF
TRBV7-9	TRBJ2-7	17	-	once	TGTGCCAGCAGCATAAACCGAGGTGGAGGGGGCACCTACGAGCAGTACTTC	CASSINRGGGGTYEQYF
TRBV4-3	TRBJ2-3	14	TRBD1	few	TGCGCCAGCAGCCCCGGTGAGGGGGCCGATACGCAGTATTTT	CASSPGEGADTQYF
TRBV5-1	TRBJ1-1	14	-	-	TGCGCCAGCAGCTTGGCGCAGGGGCACACTGAAGCTTTCTTT	CASSLAQGHTEAFF
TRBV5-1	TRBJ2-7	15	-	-	TGCGCCAGCAGCTTGGAGTCAGGGCAATTCTACGAGCAGTACTTC	CASSLESGQFYEQYF
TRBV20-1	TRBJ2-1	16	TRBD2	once	TGCAGTGCCTCGGACCCGCGGGGGGGGGCAAGGAATGAGCAGTTCTTC	CSASDPRGGARNEQFF
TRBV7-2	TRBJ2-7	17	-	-	TGTGCCAGCAGCTTAGTAGGGACCCGGGACACCAACTACGAGCAGTACTTC	CASSLVGTRDTNYEQYF
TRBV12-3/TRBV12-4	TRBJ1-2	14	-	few	TGTGCCAGCAGTTTACTTTCCGGGGCCTATGGCTACACCTTC	CASSLLSGAYGYTF
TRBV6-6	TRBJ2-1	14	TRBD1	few	TGTGCCAGCAGTAAGGGACAGGGTGGCGGTGAGCAGTTCTTC	CASSKGQGGGEQFF
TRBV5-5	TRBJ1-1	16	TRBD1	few	TGTGCCAGCAGCTTGTTGGGCGGACAGGGTCTGACTGAAGCTTTCTTT	CASSLLGGQGLTEAFF
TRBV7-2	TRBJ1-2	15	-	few	TGTGCCAGCAGCTTAACGGCGGGGGGCAATCGTGGCTACACCTTC	CASSLTAGGNRGYTF
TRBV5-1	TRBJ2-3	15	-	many	TGCGCCAGCAGCTTGGGGTCCCCCAGCACAGATACGCAGTATTTT	CASSLGSPSTDTQYF
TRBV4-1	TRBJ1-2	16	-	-	TGCGCCAGCAGCCAAGATTGGGTGGGGTCGACCTATGGCTACACCTTC	CASSQDWVGSTYGYTF